This T cell receptor beta chain is from a study of CD8 T cells in ankylosing spondylitis. Quantitative 5'-RACE was performed with molecular barcodes, and it yielded the TCR beta libraries. TCRdb processed the 5' RACE reads anew with MiXCR; each CDR3 protein has one entry. The sample lists a few hundred thousand distinct CDR3 sequences, approximately 11% occurring once. The CDR3 sequence is 16 residues long. The V end lost 3 bases, the J end lost 2 bases, and 14 bases lay between the germline ends. CDR1 MNHNS and CDR2 SASEGT come from the germline V gene. Overall study findings and caveats: It appeared that ankylosing spondylitis blood was characterized by a TCR beta motif of several highly homologous variants.

This clonotype occurred a few times. The antigen remains undetermined. This sequence joins TRBV6-1 and TRBJ1-5; D uncertain. This receptor was identified in a male donor with ankylosing spondylitis. Material for sequencing was blood, either unsorted or a sorted T cell fraction (not recorded which). CDR3 in DNA: TGTGCCAGCAGTGAGAAAATTTTTAGCGGCAATCAGCCCCAGCATTTT. Amino acids: CASSEKIFSGNQPQHF.